This T cell receptor (beta chain) was sequenced during a study of T cell clones after liver transplantation. At the level of the study: Three of the eight recipients were HCV-positive; the rest had non-autoimmune, non-viral transplant indications. Without induction therapy, subjects received standard immunosuppression until 12-24 months post-transplant.

With 4 bases removed from V and 5 bases from J, the gap between germline ends came to 16 bases. From germline, CDR1 is LGHNA and CDR2 YSLEER. The CDR3 has 15 amino acids. Profiled with immunoSEQ multiplex PCR; TCRdb holds only in-frame clones, not every one. Among 70,000 or so clones listed, under 95% were seen once. This sample comprised CD4+ T cells from blood, obtained before liver transplant. This TCR was sampled from a human donor who received a liver transplant. This rearrangement joins TRBV4-3 to TRBJ2-3; D is unclear. This chain's CDR3 is CASSPEKGRGDTQYF. The CDR3 nucleotides read TGCGCCAGCAGCCCCGAGAAAGGGCGAGGAGATACGCAGTATTTT.